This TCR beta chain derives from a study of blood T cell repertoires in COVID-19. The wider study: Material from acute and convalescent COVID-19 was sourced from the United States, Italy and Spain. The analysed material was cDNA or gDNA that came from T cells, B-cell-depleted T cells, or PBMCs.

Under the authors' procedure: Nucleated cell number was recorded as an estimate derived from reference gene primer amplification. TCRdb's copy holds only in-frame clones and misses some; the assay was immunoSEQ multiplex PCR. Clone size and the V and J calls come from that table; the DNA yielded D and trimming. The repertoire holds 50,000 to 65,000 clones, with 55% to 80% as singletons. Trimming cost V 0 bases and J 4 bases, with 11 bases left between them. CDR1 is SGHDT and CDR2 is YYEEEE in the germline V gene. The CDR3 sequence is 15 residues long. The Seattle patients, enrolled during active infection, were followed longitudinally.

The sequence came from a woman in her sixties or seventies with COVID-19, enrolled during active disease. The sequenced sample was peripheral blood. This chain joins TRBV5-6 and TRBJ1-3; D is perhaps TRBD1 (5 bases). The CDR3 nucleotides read TGTGCCAGCAGCTTGGGCAGGGCTCTGGGAAACACCATATATTTT. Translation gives CASSLGRALGNTIYF.